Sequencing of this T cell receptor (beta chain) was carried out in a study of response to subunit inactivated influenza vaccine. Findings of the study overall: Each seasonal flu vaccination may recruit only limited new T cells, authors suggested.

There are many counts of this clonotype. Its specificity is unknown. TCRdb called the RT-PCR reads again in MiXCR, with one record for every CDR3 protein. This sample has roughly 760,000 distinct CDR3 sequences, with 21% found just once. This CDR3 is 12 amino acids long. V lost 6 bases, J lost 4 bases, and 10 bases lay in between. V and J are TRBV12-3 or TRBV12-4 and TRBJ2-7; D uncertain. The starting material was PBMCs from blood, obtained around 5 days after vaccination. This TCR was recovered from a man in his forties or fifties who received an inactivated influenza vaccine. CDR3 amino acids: CASSLYGYEQYF. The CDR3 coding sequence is TGTGCCAGCAGCCTCTATGGGTACGAGCAGTACTTC.